Listed below are T cell receptor beta chains from one sample, sequenced in a study of T-cell memory formation after mild COVID-19. TCRdb independently ran MiXCR on the 5' RACE reads; one entry per CDR3 protein. The sample lists 85,000 to 120,000 distinct CDR3 sequences; about a sixth were seen once. The sample was PBMCs or a T cell subset sorted from them (not recorded which). These receptors were taken from an adult woman who had mild COVID-19 (a few samples of this study predate the infection). Cell type and time point are not known. Each CDR3 is given with its conserved first and last residue. D genes are given only for firm matches. Not all rows give a size; the values are once, few, many and, for expanded clones, a class.

>TRBD1|few|TRBV5-6|TRBJ2-7|15
CASSEGTGGPYEQYF
TGTGCCAGCAGCGAGGGGACAGGAGGACCCTACGAGCAGTACTTC
>NA|NA|TRBV15|TRBJ2-5|14
CATSRAGAEETQYF
TGTGCCACCAGCAGAGCGGGGGCCGAAGAGACCCAGTACTTC
>NA|NA|TRBV11-2|TRBJ2-7|17
CASSLEHARQFSYEQYF
TGTGCCAGCAGCTTAGAACATGCACGACAGTTCTCCTACGAGCAGTACTTC
>TRBD1|NA|TRBV12-3/TRBV12-4|TRBJ1-3|15
CASSQDREFGNTIYF
TGTGCCAGCAGTCAGGACAGGGAATTTGGAAACACCATATATTTT
>TRBD2|many|TRBV6-1|TRBJ2-3|15
CASSEASGGPDTQYF
TGTGCCAGCAGTGAGGCTAGCGGGGGCCCGGATACGCAGTATTTT
>NA|few|TRBV7-6|TRBJ2-7|12
CASSFSSAEQYF
TGTGCCAGCAGCTTTTCGTCAGCCGAGCAGTACTTC
>NA|NA|TRBV6-2/TRBV6-3|TRBJ1-1|12
CASTPERGPAFF
TGTGCCAGCACCCCCGAGCGGGGTCCGGCTTTCTTT
>TRBD2|NA|TRBV15|TRBJ2-1|15
CATSRDRTSGNEQFF
TGTGCCACCAGCAGAGATAGGACTAGCGGCAATGAGCAGTTCTTC
>NA|NA|TRBV12-3/TRBV12-4|TRBJ2-3|15
CASTDQGGRPDTQYF
TGTGCCAGCACCGACCAAGGGGGTAGGCCAGATACGCAGTATTTT
>NA|once|TRBV24-1|TRBJ2-2|14
CATSDTLNTGELFF
TGTGCCACCAGTGATACCCTGAACACCGGGGAGCTGTTTTTT